The present entry profiles one T cell receptor beta chain with its context. The sample comes from a study of blood T cell repertoires in COVID-19. Turning to the study itself: The United States, Italy and Spain were the sources of the acute and convalescent COVID-19 samples. The analysed material was cDNA or gDNA that came from T cells, B-cell-depleted T cells, or PBMCs.

Data came from immunoSEQ multiplex PCR; TCRdb stores just in-frame clones and leaves some out. The sample yields 170,000 or so clones, 89% seen once. The receptor was isolated from a man younger than 35 who had recovered from COVID-19. The sample taken for sequencing was peripheral blood.

CDR3 bases: TGTGCCAGCACCACGACAGGGGTCTACGAGCAGTACTTC. This codes for CASTTTGVYEQYF. The chain links TRBV6-5 to TRBJ2-7, with TRBD1 identical over 8 bases. Germline CDR1 and CDR2: MNHEY and SVGAGI. CDR3 size: 13 residues. The V segment lost 7 bases and the J segment 3 bases; nucleotides outside the gene matches: 5.